This T cell receptor beta chain was obtained from a study of control samples from healthy donors and cancer patients. V was shortened by 9 bases and J by 2 bases, with 17 bases between the two germline ends. CDR1 and CDR2 from the germline V gene are KGHDR and SFDVKD. The CDR3 totals 15 residues. Repertoires were generated with immunoSEQ multiplex PCR, while TCRdb's copy carries only in-frame clones and drops some. The table records approximately 44,000 clones, about 75% of them present only once. V and J are TRBV24-1 and TRBJ2-3; D call uncertain. This TCR was sampled from a male donor with melanoma. What was sequenced was formalin-fixed, paraffin-embedded tissue. The CDR3 region has the DNA TGTGCCACCTCGGCCGTTGACAAGAACACAGATACGCAGTATTTT. The encoded protein is CATSAVDKNTDTQYF.